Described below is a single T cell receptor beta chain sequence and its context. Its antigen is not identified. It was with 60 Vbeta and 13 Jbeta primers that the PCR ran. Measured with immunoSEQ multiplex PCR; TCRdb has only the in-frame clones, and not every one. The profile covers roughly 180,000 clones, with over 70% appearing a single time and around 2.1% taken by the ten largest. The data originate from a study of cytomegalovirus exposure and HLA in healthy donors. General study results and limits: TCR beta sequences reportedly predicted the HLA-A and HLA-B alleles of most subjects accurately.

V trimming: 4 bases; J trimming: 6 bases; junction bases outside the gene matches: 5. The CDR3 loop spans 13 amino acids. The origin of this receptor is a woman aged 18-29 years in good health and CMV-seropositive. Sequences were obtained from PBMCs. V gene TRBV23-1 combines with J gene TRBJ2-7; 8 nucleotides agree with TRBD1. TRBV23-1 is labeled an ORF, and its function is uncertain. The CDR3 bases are TGCGCCAGCAGTCCGACAGGGGTCTCCGAGCAGTACGTC. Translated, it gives CASSPTGVSEQYV.